A single sample gave rise to the 21 T cell receptor beta chains below, sequenced in a study of blood T cells in healthy people across ages. The use of a sample-barcoded 5' primer and a J-beta primer mix characterized a second PCR of roughly 7 to 11 cycles. One entry per CDR3 protein, called by TCRdb with MiXCR from the 5' RACE reads. The table has around 670,000 distinct CDR3 sequences, under 30% seen once. The sequencing sample was made of blood. The origin of the receptors is an elderly woman in good health.

This clonotype was detected only once. The chain is built from TRBV20-1 and TRBJ2-1, with 10 bases fitting TRBD1. V was pared by 6 bases and J by 4 bases, with 6 bases of the junction left unmatched. CDR3 length: 14 residues. CDR1 is DFQATT, CDR2 SNEGSKA, per germline (reference sequence). CDR3 DNA: TGCAGTGCCGATGGACAGGGGGTGTACAATGAGCAGTTCTTC. Encoded protein: CSADGQGVYNEQFF.

There are many counts of this clonotype. This sequence joins TRBV12-3 or TRBV12-4 and TRBJ2-5; maybe TRBD1 (6 bases). CDR3 length: 13 amino acids. The ends were cut back, 5 bases at V and 2 bases at J, with 9 bases in the middle. The CDR3 protein is CASSPDRQETQYF. The CDR3 region has the DNA TGTGCCAGCAGTCCGGACAGACAAGAGACCCAGTACTTC.

V and J are TRBV6-1 and TRBJ2-2; a possible D gene is TRBD2 (6 bases). The CDR3 consists of 15 residues. The germline V gene encodes CDR1 MNHNS and CDR2 SASEGT. Deletions cut 6 bases from V and 7 bases from J, with 18 bases between. For the CDR3, the DNA is TGTGCCAGCAGGGCGGAGGGGTTCGGGGTCGGGGAGCTGTTTTTT. Its protein is CASRAEGFGVGELFF.

In regard to this clonotype: The CDR3 end shows no conserved phenylalanine or tryptophan, and so a read error is likely. V is TRBV11-2 and J is TRBJ2-5; D might be TRBD2 (5 bases). The J call is in doubt because the DNA end fits TRBJ2-7 better. The CDR3 loop spans 14 amino acids. Germline lookup yields CDR1 SGHAT and CDR2 FQNNGV. The CDR3 reads CASSSWTGSDEQYC. CDR3 in DNA: TGTGCCAGCAGCTCCTGGACGGGGAGCGACGAGCAGTACTGC.

The chain is built from TRBV5-1 and TRBJ1-1; D gene ambiguous. The CDR3 loop spans 14 amino acids. The germline CDR1 and CDR2 sequences are SGHRS and YFSETQ. The ends were cut back, 0 bases at V and 10 bases at J, with 16 bases in the middle. The CDR3 DNA reads TGCGCCAGCAGCTTGGCCAGTCGGGCGGGCGTAGCTTTCTTT. Encoded protein: CASSLASRAGVAFF. The full variable domain, completed using reference TRBV5-1 and TRBJ1-1, is KAGVTQTPRYLIKTRGQQVTLSCSPISGHRSVSWYQQTPGQGLQFLFEYFSETQRNKGNFPGRFSGRQFSNSRSEMNVSTLELGDSALYLCASSLASRAGVAFFGQGTRLTVV.

Ten or more counts support this clonotype. CDR3 protein: CSVQIDIEKLFF. The CDR3 bases are TGCAGCGTTCAAATTGATATTGAAAAACTGTTTTTT. The rearrangement joins TRBV29-1 to TRBJ1-4; no reliable D call. With 5 bases removed from V and 7 bases from J, the gap between germline ends came to 11 bases. Germline-derived CDR1 and CDR2 are SQVTM and ANQGSEA. The CDR3 is 12 amino acids. Variable domain in full (rest from reference TRBV29-1 and TRBJ1-4): SAVISQKPSRDICQRGTSLTIQCQVDSQVTMMFWYRQQPGQSLTLIATANQGSEATYESGFVIDKFPISRPNLTFSTLTVSNMSPEDSSIYLCSVQIDIEKLFFGSGTQLSVL.

This clonotype was recorded at least ten times. The V and J genes are TRBV4-2 and TRBJ2-3; 10 bases match TRBD2. The CDR3 consists of 17 residues. J lost 5 bases, V lost 1 base, and 9 bases had no gene match. Looked up from germline, CDR1 is LGHNA and CDR2 is YNFKEQ. CDR3 loop: CASSQGSSGGHGDTQYF. In DNA form, the CDR3 reads TGTGCCAGCAGCCAAGGGAGTAGCGGGGGGCATGGAGATACGCAGTATTTT.

This clonotype showed up just a few times. This chain joins TRBV4-3 and TRBJ1-2; TRBD1 might be the D (5 bases). CDR1 LGHNA and CDR2 YSLEER come from the germline V gene. V gave up 5 bases and J gave up 5 bases, with 21 bases separating them. The CDR3 loop spans 16 amino acids. CDR3 residues: CASSGWGERGKYGYTF. The CDR3 nucleotides are TGCGCCAGCAGCGGTTGGGGTGAACGGGGGAAATATGGCTACACCTTC.

This clonotype was counted at least ten times. V usage is TRBV3-1 and J usage is TRBJ1-2; D is ambiguous. The CDR3 spans 14 residues. The V and J ends lost 1 base and 4 bases respectively, with 10 bases between them. Germline-derived CDR1 and CDR2 are LGHDT and YNNKEL (reference sequence). CDR3 amino acids: CASSQAGYTYGYTF. For the CDR3, the DNA is TGTGCCAGCAGCCAAGCGGGGTATACCTATGGCTACACCTTC.

This clonotype was detected many times. This chain joins TRBV7-6 and TRBJ2-5; 9 positions match TRBD1. This CDR3 comprises 15 residues. Trimming cost V 5 bases and J 5 bases; bases outside gene matches: 9. Germline-derived CDR1 and CDR2 are SGHVS and FNYEAQ. For the CDR3, the DNA is TGTGCCAGCAGCCCCTGGACAGGGGCTGGGGAGACCCAGTACTTC. Encoded protein: CASSPWTGAGETQYF.

In this sample, this clonotype turned up a few times. V usage is TRBV5-1 and J usage is TRBJ1-1; no clear D. Germline V gene data show CDR1 as SGHRS and CDR2 as YFSETQ. V shed 4 bases and J shed 1 base, with 17 bases lying between them. The CDR3 contains 16 residues. Here the CDR3 reads CASSTDQVMGNTEAFF. The CDR3 DNA sequence: TGCGCCAGCAGCACGGACCAGGTGATGGGGAACACTGAAGCTTTCTTT.

This clonotype was counted many times. This chain links TRBV29-1 with TRBJ2-5; D may be TRBD1 (5 bases). CDR3 length: 12 amino acids. V gave up 5 bases and J gave up 2 bases, with 9 bases separating them. Germline CDR1 SQVTM, CDR2 ANQGSEA. The CDR3 here is CSVSRQQETQYF. The CDR3 DNA follows: TGCAGCGTTTCCCGACAGCAAGAGACCCAGTACTTC.

In this sample, this clonotype turned up many times. This chain uses TRBV12-3 or TRBV12-4 with TRBJ1-2, with 9 bases fitting TRBD1. The CDR3 extends over 13 amino acids. The ends lost 5 bases at V and 4 bases at J; junction bases unmatched: 2. CDR3 bases: TGTGCCAGCAGTCAGGACAGGGGCTATGGCTACACCTTC. It specifies CASSQDRGYGYTF.

This clonotype has ten or more counts. The rearrangement uses TRBV6-5 and TRBJ2-7, with a possible D match to TRBD2 (7 bases). Germline lookup yields CDR1 MNHEY and CDR2 SVGAGI. Trimming took 2 bases from V and 6 from J, leaving 11 bases between them. The CDR3 has 13 amino acids. The CDR3 sequence is CASSYRGALEQYF. CDR3 bases: TGTGCCAGCAGTTACCGGGGGGCCCTCGAGCAGTACTTC.

For this clonotype: A read error may explain this, as a much larger clone is one base away. The chain couples TRBV4-1 to TRBJ1-4; D is perhaps TRBD1 (5 bases). Germline assignment: CDR1 MGHRA and CDR2 YSYEKL. The CDR3 is made up of 15 amino acids. CDR3 coding DNA: TGCGCCAGCAGCCAGTCCCAGGGACTTGGTGAAAAACTGTATTTT. This codes for CASSQSQGLGEKLYF.

The DNA for the CDR3 is TGCAGTGCTAGAGATAGTTTCCGGGGCACTAATGAAAAACTGTTTTTT. It yields the protein CSARDSFRGTNEKLFF. The gene calls are TRBV20-1 and TRBJ1-4; D is possibly TRBD1 (5 bases). Trimming stripped 0 bases from V and 2 bases from J, with 13 bases between. The V gene's germline CDR1 is DFQATT and CDR2 SNEGSKA (reference sequence). The CDR3 is 16 amino acids.

At least ten counts were recorded for this clonotype. This chain links TRBV4-3 with TRBJ1-1; 7 nucleotides align to TRBD1. The ends lost 0 bases at V and 7 bases at J; junction bases unmatched: 8. The germline V gene has CDR1 LGHNA and CDR2 YSLEER. The CDR3 is made up of 15 amino acids. CDR3 bases: TGCGCCAGCAGCCAAGAAGGCAGGGGGACTTATGAAGCTTTCTTT. Its translation is CASSQEGRGTYEAFF.

About this clonotype: Just one base apart from a much larger clone, this may be a read error. The chain recombines TRBV6-5 with TRBJ1-1; possibly TRBD1 for D (5 bases). This CDR3 has 16 residues. V dropped 6 bases and J dropped 3 bases, with 20 bases sitting between them. Germline values: CDR1 MNHEY, CDR2 SVGAGI. CDR3 amino acids: CASRFAGGTGDTEAFF. CDR3 DNA: TGTGCCAGCAGATTCGCAGGTGGGACTGGGGACACTGAAGCTTTCTTT.

This clonotype was detected only a few times. A read error may produce the germline difference seen at one junction end. V is TRBV5-1 and J is TRBJ2-1, with 11 bases identical to TRBD1. Germline V CDR1 and CDR2: SGHRS, YFSETQ. This CDR3 has 17 residues. CDR3 sequence: CVSSLFRTGGTYNEQFF. The CDR3 DNA follows: TGCGTCAGCAGCTTGTTCCGGACAGGGGGCACTTACAATGAGCAGTTCTTC.

This clonotype showed up many times. V gene TRBV6-6 combines with J gene TRBJ1-2; no definite D call. Trimming pared 0 bases from V and 1 base from J, leaving 6 bases between. CDR3 size: 14 residues. Germline V gives CDR1 MNHNY, CDR2 SVGAGI (reference sequence). This CDR3 is CASSYSSSNYGYTF. As DNA, the CDR3 is TGTGCCAGCAGTTACTCGAGTAGTAACTATGGCTACACCTTC.

This clonotype was found a few times. A much larger clone lies a single base off, so this may be a read error. The rearrangement joins TRBV10-3 to TRBJ2-7; 9 nucleotides line up with TRBD1. Germline CDR1 is ENHRY and CDR2 is SYGVKD. This CDR3 is built from 13 residues. J lost 7 bases, V lost 11 bases, and 12 bases had no gene match. This CDR3 reads CASLGQGNYEQYF. DNA for the CDR3: TGTGCCTCGTTGGGACAGGGTAACTATGAGCAGTACTTC.